Listed here is a single TCR beta chain. Its antigen remains unidentified. The study enrolled patients aged 18 to 65 with newly diagnosed hyperthyroidism of under 2 months' duration. Germline assignment: CDR1 PRHDT and CDR2 FYEKMQ (reference sequence). V gave up 0 bases and J gave up 4 bases, with 10 bases separating them. This CDR3 is built from 15 residues. What was amplified from RNA transcripts were TCR beta CDR3 regions. First-round RT-PCR with HTBI primers amplified the TCR CDR3 region. TCRdb recomputed calls from the multiplex PCR reads with MiXCR, one row per CDR3 protein. The sample has about 560,000 distinct CDR3 sequences, approximately 44% seen once; the top ten hold approximately 8.2%. This sample stems from a study of T cells in Graves' hyperthyroidism and ophthalmopathy. Notes on the study in general: Most expanded thyroid clonotypes above 0.001 recurred in blood.

This clonotype originated in a woman aged 18-29 years with Graves' hyperthyroidism. The V gene is TRBV13, the J gene TRBJ1-5; D might be TRBD1 (5 bases). Material: peripheral blood or thyroid tissue (not recorded which). DNA of the CDR3: TGTGCCAGCAGCTTAGGCCGGGGGGTAAATCAGCCCCAGCATTTT. Amino acid sequence: CASSLGRGVNQPQHF.